The clone carrying this T cell receptor beta chain was detected only once. Its matching antigen is unknown. CDR1 and CDR2 from the germline V gene are SGHVS and FQNEAQ. This CDR3 is 15 amino acids long. Trimming removed 5 bases from V and 10 bases from J; junction bases left unmatched: 8. TCRdb reprocessed the RT-PCR reads with MiXCR, giving one entry per CDR3 protein. Counted here are 650,000 to 800,000 distinct CDR3 sequences, approximately 13% occurring once; the ten biggest clones make up approximately 7%. The data stem from a study of response to subunit inactivated influenza vaccine. Study outcomes and limitations: The study's authors posited that every seasonal influenza vaccination enlists few new T cells.

The source of this sequence is a man between 50 and 59 years old who received an inactivated influenza vaccine. This chain connects TRBV7-8 to TRBJ1-6; 10 bases fit TRBD1. Here the sequenced sample was PBMCs from blood, taken around 14 days before vaccination. The CDR3 coding sequence is TGTGCCAGCAGCCGAGGGACAGGGGCTGTGTCACCCCTCCACTTT. Translating it yields CASSRGTGAVSPLHF.